This T cell receptor (beta chain) came from a study of blood T cell repertoires in COVID-19. Study background: Acute and convalescent COVID-19 samples came from the United States, Italy and Spain.

The CDR3 contains 14 residues. V lost 3 bases and J 1 base, leaving 11 bases between the germline ends. Germline V gives CDR1 DFQATT, CDR2 SNEGSKA (reference sequence). Produced via immunoSEQ multiplex PCR; TCRdb's table is partial and in-frame only. The data hold about 190,000 clones, with 70% to 85% observed a single time. This TCR derives from a man between 45 and 60 years old who had recovered from COVID-19. The sequenced material came from peripheral blood. The chain couples TRBV20-1 to TRBJ2-3; possibly TRBD1 for D (6 bases). This CDR3 is CSASYTGRTDTQYF. CDR3 nucleotide sequence: TGCAGTGCTAGTTATACAGGGCGCACAGATACGCAGTATTTT.